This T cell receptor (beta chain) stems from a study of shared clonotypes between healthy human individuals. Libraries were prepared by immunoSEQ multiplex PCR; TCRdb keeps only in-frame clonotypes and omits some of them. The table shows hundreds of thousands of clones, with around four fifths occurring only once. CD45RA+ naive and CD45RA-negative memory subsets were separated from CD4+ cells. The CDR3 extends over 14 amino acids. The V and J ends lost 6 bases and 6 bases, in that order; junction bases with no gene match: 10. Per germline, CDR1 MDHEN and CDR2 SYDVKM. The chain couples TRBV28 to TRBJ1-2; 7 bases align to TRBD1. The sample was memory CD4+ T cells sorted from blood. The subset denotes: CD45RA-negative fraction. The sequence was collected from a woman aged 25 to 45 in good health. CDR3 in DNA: TGTGCCAGCAGCTACTTCAACAGGGGAGATGGCTACACCTTC. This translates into CASSYFNRGDGYTF.